A selection of T cell receptor beta chains follows, all from one sample in a study of blood T cell repertoires in COVID-19. Profiling relied on immunoSEQ multiplex PCR, and the TCRdb table lists in-frame clones only, not all of them. The sample has 150,000 or so clones, over 75% seen once. Material: peripheral blood. The origin of the receptors is a woman aged 55-69 years with COVID-19, enrolled during active disease. Both conserved end residues are part of each CDR3. A D gene is named only where the DNA matches it firmly. Part of the rows lack a size; the others show once, few, many or a class for expanded clones.

>TRBJ2-5|-|TRBD1|TRBV5-8
CASSFPWTGGEAERNF
TGTGCCAGCAGCTTCCCCTGGACAGGGGGCGAGGCGGAAAGGAACTTC
>TRBJ1-1|-|-|TRBV19
CASSTGFDLDTEAFF
TGTGCCAGTAGTACGGGGTTTGATTTGGACACTGAAGCTTTCTTT
>TRBJ2-7|-|-|TRBV27
CASSLSRLGYEQYF
TGTGCCAGCAGTTTATCGCGACTCGGATACGAGCAGTACTTC
>TRBJ2-5|once|TRBD1|TRBV4-3
CASSQQQGAGETQYF
TGCGCCAGCAGCCAGCAACAGGGGGCAGGGGAGACCCAGTACTTC
>TRBJ1-4|-|-|TRBV18
CASSDSSNEKLFF
TGTGCCAGCTCGGACAGCTCAAATGAAAAACTGTTTTTT
>TRBJ2-7|-|-|TRBV21-1
CASSNRGAISYEQYF
TGTGCCAGCAGCAATCGGGGGGCGATCTCCTACGAGCAGTACTTC
>TRBJ1-2|-|TRBD1|TRBV5-1
CASSFSTGGYGYTF
TGCGCCAGCAGCTTTTCGACAGGGGGGTATGGCTACACCTTC
>TRBJ2-5|-|TRBD2|TRBV2
CASSRAGGRETQYF
TGTGCCAGCAGTCGGGCGGGGGGCAGAGAGACCCAGTACTTC
>TRBJ1-6|-|-|TRBV4-3
CASSQDSEVQSPLHF
TGCGCCAGCAGCCAAGATTCGGAGGTTCAGTCACCCCTCCACTTT
>TRBJ1-3|few|-|TRBV7-2
CASSLAGQSYSGNTIYF
TGTGCCAGCAGCTTAGCGGGGCAGTCCTACTCTGGAAACACCATATATTTT
>TRBJ1-2|few|-|TRBV2
CASTRNQGGGYTF
TGTGCCAGCACCAGAAACCAAGGAGGTGGCTACACCTTC
>TRBJ1-2|-|TRBD1|TRBV30
CAWSRDRHGYTF
TGTGCCTGGAGTAGGGACAGACATGGCTACACCTTC
>TRBJ1-4|-|-|TRBV9
CASSLGGGWEKLFF
TGTGCCAGCAGCCTAGGTGGGGGCTGGGAAAAACTGTTTTTT
>TRBJ2-1|few|-|TRBV18
CASSPVSGRSSYNEQFF
TGTGCCAGCTCACCGGTTAGCGGAAGATCCTCCTACAATGAGCAGTTCTTC
>TRBJ1-3|-|-|TRBV5-1
CASSFDSRSGNTIYF
TGCGCCAGCAGCTTTGACAGCCGTTCTGGAAACACCATATATTTT
>TRBJ1-1|once|-|TRBV7-5
CARNLRDRGRGDTEAFF
TGTGCCAGAAACCTAAGGGACAGGGGGCGCGGTGACACTGAAGCTTTCTTT
>TRBJ2-7|-|TRBD1|TRBV10-3
CATTLAGGAGYEQYF
TGTGCCACCACCCTCGCAGGGGGCGCCGGCTACGAGCAGTACTTC
>TRBJ2-1|-|-|TRBV20-1
CSATSGVEQFF
TGCAGTGCTACATCGGGGGTCGAGCAGTTCTTC
>TRBJ1-2|-|-|TRBV7-2
CASSFGGSWSTF
TGTGCCAGCAGCTTTGGAGGGTCCTGGAGCACCTTC
>TRBJ1-5|-|TRBD1|TRBV6-2/TRBV6-3
CASSFNRGAYNQPQHF
TGTGCCAGCAGTTTCAACAGGGGGGCCTACAATCAGCCCCAGCATTTT